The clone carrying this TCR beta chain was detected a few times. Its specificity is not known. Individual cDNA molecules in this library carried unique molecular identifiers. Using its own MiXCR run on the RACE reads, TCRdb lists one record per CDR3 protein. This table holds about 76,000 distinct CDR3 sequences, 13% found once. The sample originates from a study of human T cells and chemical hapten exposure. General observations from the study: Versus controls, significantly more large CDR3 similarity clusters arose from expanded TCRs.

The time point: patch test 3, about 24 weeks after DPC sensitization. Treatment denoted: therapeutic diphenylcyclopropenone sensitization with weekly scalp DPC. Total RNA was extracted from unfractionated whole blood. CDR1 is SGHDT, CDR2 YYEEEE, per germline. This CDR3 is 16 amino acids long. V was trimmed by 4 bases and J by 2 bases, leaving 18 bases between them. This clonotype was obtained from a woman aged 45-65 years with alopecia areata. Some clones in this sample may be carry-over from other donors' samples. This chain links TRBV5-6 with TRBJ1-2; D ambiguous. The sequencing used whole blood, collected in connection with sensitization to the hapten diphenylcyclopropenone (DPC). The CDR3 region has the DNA TGTGCCAGCAGCCCCTTCCCGGGCGGCACCAACTATGGCTACACCTTC. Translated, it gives CASSPFPGGTNYGYTF.